This T cell receptor (beta chain) was captured by sequencing in a study of blood T cells in healthy people across ages. This CDR3 spans 16 amino acids. V gave up 7 bases and J gave up 4 bases; unmatched junction bases: 14. This clonotype was recorded many times. With a J-beta primer mix and a sample-barcoded 5' primer, a second PCR ran about 6 to 11 cycles. One entry per CDR3 protein results from TCRdb running MiXCR on the 5' RACE reads. The sample lists hundreds of thousands of distinct CDR3 sequences; roughly 32% were seen once. The source material was blood. The chain combines TRBV12-3 or TRBV12-4 with TRBJ2-7, with TRBD2 identical over 9 bases. This clonotype was sampled from a woman older than 75 in good health. The CDR3 region has the DNA TGTGCCAGCACCCCCATATTGCTAGCGGGGAGATACGAGCAGTACTTC. This sequence encodes CASTPILLAGRYEQYF.